Each of the 31 T cell receptor beta chains below was sequenced from the same sample in a study of graft-versus-host responses after intestinal transplantation (dated by TCRdb to the early 2020s). Per the publication, the time point label means: cells obtained before transplantation from donor or recipient. Mixed lymphocyte reactions plated about 200,000 CFSE-labeled pre-transplant responders with about 200,000 irradiated violet-dye-labeled stimulators and were cultured for 6 days. Preparation of the library involved the immunoSEQ multiplex PCR assay. TCRdb's version of the immuneACCESS table is confined to in-frame rearrangements and falls short of the full clone set. An unresolved V gene accounts for under half of the shortfall where checked; the remainder is of unknown origin. Counted in this sample were 12,000 or so clones; about a third of them appeared once. The ten largest clones represent more than 2.5% of the sample.

This specimen consisted of alloreactive CD8+ T cells from a mixed lymphocyte reaction culture, obtained before intestinal transplant. The sample's cell subset or site label, decoded: CFSE-low proliferating T cells sorted from approximately 6-day pre-transplant mixed lymphocyte reaction (GvH or HvG direction). The receptors were sampled from a human patient who received an intestinal transplant.

This chain connects TRBV5-1 to TRBJ1-2; TRBD1 aligns across 9 bases. This CDR3 is 17 amino acids long. In germline, CDR1 is SGHRS, CDR2 YFSETQ. Unmatched junction bases numbered 10, after V lost 0 bases and J lost 4 bases. The CDR3 loop reads CASSLALWDRVAYGYTF. Written as DNA, the CDR3 is TGCGCCAGCAGCTTGGCGTTGTGGGACAGGGTCGCCTATGGCTACACCTTC.

V is TRBV9 and J is TRBJ1-1; D is ambiguous. Germline V gives CDR1 SGDLS, CDR2 YYNGEE. The V end was cut by 3 bases, the J end by 4 bases, with 10 bases between. The CDR3 covers 13 residues. CDR3 sequence: CASSAGAGTEAFF. Written as DNA, the CDR3 is TGTGCCAGCAGCGCCGGTGCGGGCACTGAAGCTTTCTTT.

The chain employs TRBV16 and TRBJ2-7; weak D call: TRBD1 (6 bases). This CDR3 region has 14 residues. Trimming left V 4 bases short and J 2 bases short, with 12 bases between. The germline V gene has CDR1 KGHSY and CDR2 FQNENV. CDR3 in amino acids: CASSPTGTAYEQYF. CDR3 bases: TGTGCCAGCAGCCCCACAGGGACCGCCTACGAGCAGTACTTC.

This clone is deemed medium-sized. The gene calls are TRBV4-3 and TRBJ1-2, with D maybe TRBD1 (5 bases). This CDR3 region has 14 residues. Trimming took 1 base from V and 2 from J, leaving 8 bases between them. CDR1 and CDR2 (germline): LGHNA, YSLEER. CDR3 in DNA: TGCGCCAGCAGCCAAGGGGGCGGGAACTATGGCTACACCTTC. This translates into CASSQGGGNYGYTF.

This clone has just a few counts. This chain connects TRBV4-3 to TRBJ2-7, with D possibly matching TRBD2 (7 bases). The V end was cut by 4 bases, the J end by 2 bases, with 15 bases between. This CDR3 region has 15 residues. CDR1 and CDR2 from the germline V gene are LGHNA and YSLEER. This CDR3 reads CASSLRGGGPYEQYF. CDR3 in DNA: TGCGCCAGCAGCCTCCGAGGGGGGGGTCCCTACGAGCAGTACTTC.

The gene calls are TRBV30 and TRBJ2-7; TRBD1 aligns across 8 bases. Germline loops: CDR1 GTSNPN, CDR2 SVGIG (reference sequence). J was trimmed by 0 bases and V by 4 bases; bases with no gene match: 5. CDR3 length: 14 amino acids. The CDR3 nucleotides are TGTGCCTGGAAAGACAGGGGTCTCTCCTACGAGCAGTACTTC. It yields the protein CAWKDRGLSYEQYF.

Only a few counts were recorded for this clone. The chain recombines TRBV7-3 with TRBJ2-1; D might be TRBD1 (5 bases). Trimming cost V 0 bases and J 3 bases, with 12 bases left between them. This CDR3 region has 16 residues. CDR1 and CDR2 from the germline V gene are SGHTA and FQGTGA. As DNA, the CDR3 is TGTGCCAGCAGCTTAACGGGGCCCCTCCGCTACAATGAGCAGTTCTTC. Translating it yields CASSLTGPLRYNEQFF.

This clone showed up just a few times. This rearrangement joins TRBV27 to TRBJ1-6, with D hard to call. CDR1 and CDR2 from the germline V gene are MNHEY and SMNVEV (reference sequence). The CDR3 is 19 residues long. V was cut by 0 bases and J by 0 bases, with 15 bases left in between. CDR3 sequence: CASSLSMPSVSSYNSPLHF. Here the CDR3 DNA reads TGTGCCAGCAGTTTATCGATGCCGTCAGTTAGCTCCTATAATTCACCCCTCCACTTT.

The chain couples TRBV28 to TRBJ2-7; no clear D. Per germline, CDR1 MDHEN and CDR2 SYDVKM. With 5 bases removed from V and 4 bases from J, the gap between germline ends came to 9 bases. CDR3 length equals 12 residues. The CDR3 loop is CASSPSGYEQYF. For the CDR3, the DNA is TGTGCCAGCAGTCCCAGTGGTTACGAGCAGTACTTC. The full variable domain, rest sourced from reference TRBV28 and TRBJ2-7, is DVKVTQSSRYLVKRTGEKVFLECVQDMDHENMFWYRQDPGLGLRLIYFSYDVKMKEKGDIPEGYSVSREKKERFSLILESASTNQTSMYLCASSPSGYEQYFGPGTRLTVT.

This clone has just a few counts. V gene TRBV29-1 combines with J gene TRBJ2-3; no firm D call. Germline CDR1 is SQVTM and CDR2 is ANQGSEA. Trimming took 6 bases from V and 6 from J, leaving 7 bases between them. This CDR3 has 10 amino acids. The CDR3 nucleotides are TGCAGCGTCCAAAAGGATACGCAGTATTTT. Translating it yields CSVQKDTQYF.

This chain uses TRBV10-3 with TRBJ2-1; tentatively, D is TRBD1 or TRBD2 (5 bases each). The CDR3 covers 10 residues. CDR1 and CDR2 from the germline V gene are ENHRY and SYGVKD. Trimming cost V 7 bases and J 10 bases, with 8 bases left between them. CDR3 nucleotides: TGTGCCATCATTCGGGACGAGCAGTTCTTC. Its protein is CAIIRDEQFF.

The chain links TRBV5-8 to TRBJ1-4; 7 positions match TRBD1. The CDR3 has 16 amino acids. In germline, CDR1 is SGHTS, CDR2 YDEGEE. V trimming: 4 bases; J trimming: 10 bases; junction bases outside the gene matches: 16. CDR3 loop: CASSQANTQGVGKLFF. The DNA for the CDR3 is TGTGCCAGCAGCCAAGCTAACACGCAGGGGGTCGGAAAACTGTTTTTT.

V is TRBV5-1 and J is TRBJ1-1; possibly TRBD1 for D (6 bases). The CDR3 has 14 residues. CDR1 is SGHRS, CDR2 YFSETQ, per germline. Trimming removed 0 bases at V and 6 bases at J, with 12 bases between. CDR3 in amino acids: CASSLAGRQAEAFF. The CDR3 region has the DNA TGCGCCAGCAGCTTGGCGGGGAGACAGGCTGAAGCTTTCTTT.

By its share, this clone is medium-sized (0.01 to 0.1%). This rearrangement joins TRBV5-6 to TRBJ2-7; the D gene is possibly TRBD1 (6 bases). CDR3 length: 12 amino acids. V was shortened by 4 bases and J by 6 bases, with 11 bases between the two germline ends. Per the germline V gene, CDR1 is SGHDT and CDR2 is YYEEEE. In nucleotides, the CDR3 is TGTGCCAGCAGCCCTCAGGGGAGCGAGCAGTACTTC. Translation gives CASSPQGSEQYF.

This clone was seen only a few times. The rearrangement links TRBV28 to TRBJ1-1; D uncertain. Deletions cut 5 bases from V and 1 base from J, with 14 bases between. The CDR3 is made up of 15 amino acids. The germline CDR1 and CDR2 sequences are MDHEN and SYDVKM. Here the CDR3 DNA reads TGTGCCAGCAGTCCCTTCACGGAACAGAACACTGAAGCTTTCTTT. It translates to CASSPFTEQNTEAFF.

The chain carries TRBV27 and TRBJ1-5, with D possibly being TRBD1 (6 bases). Trimming shortened V by 5 bases and J by 1 base, and 15 bases separated the two germline ends. CDR1 is MNHEY, CDR2 SMNVEV, per germline (reference sequence). The CDR3 has 16 residues. In nucleotides, the CDR3 is TGTGCCAGCAGTGAGGACAGTGAGTGGAGCAATCAGCCCCAGCATTTT. This gives the protein CASSEDSEWSNQPQHF.

This rearrangement joins TRBV7-5 to TRBJ1-1; the D segment call TRBD1 is taken from the table without a DNA check. TRBV7-5 is a pseudogene. The CDR3 covers 15 residues. CDR3 in DNA: TGTGCCAGCAGCTCTAGGGACAGCATGAACACTGAAGCTTTCTTT. Translating it yields CASSSRDSMNTEAFF.

In this sample, this clone turned up once. The V gene is TRBV5-1, the J gene TRBJ2-7, with D perhaps matching TRBD2 (6 bases). Germline V gives CDR1 SGHRS, CDR2 YFSETQ. V dropped 1 base and J dropped 7 bases, with 12 bases sitting between them. The CDR3 loop spans 13 amino acids. This chain's CDR3 is CASSLPTRREQYF. DNA for the CDR3: TGCGCCAGCAGCTTGCCGACTAGGAGGGAGCAGTACTTC.

CDR3 sequence: CSVTTYNEQFF. CDR3 coding DNA: TGCAGTGTCACCACCTACAATGAGCAGTTCTTC. The V gene is TRBV20-1, the J gene TRBJ2-1; D remains ambiguous. The CDR3 consists of 11 residues. Between the trimmed V and J ends, which lost 7 bases and 2 bases, there was a span of 6 bases. Germline V gene sequence: CDR1 DFQATT, CDR2 SNEGSKA (reference sequence).

This chain links TRBV27 with TRBJ2-5, with D perhaps TRBD1 or TRBD2 (5 bases each). CDR3 size: 12 residues. The V gene's germline CDR1 is MNHEY and CDR2 SMNVEV (reference sequence). V was shortened by 5 bases and J by 9 bases, with 13 bases between the two germline ends. CDR3 coding DNA: TGTGCCAGCAGTGAGGGGCCCTCGGCCCAGTACTTC. It is translated as CASSEGPSAQYF.

The V and J genes are TRBV7-6 and TRBJ1-1; 7 bases map to TRBD1. The CDR3 loop spans 13 amino acids. The V gene's germline CDR1 is SGHVS and CDR2 FNYEAQ. The V segment lost 0 bases and the J segment 5 bases; nucleotides outside the gene matches: 0. The CDR3, as DNA: TGTGCCAGCAGCTTAGCGACAGGGACTGAAGCTTTCTTT. The encoded protein is CASSLATGTEAFF.

The chain is built from TRBV28 and TRBJ2-3; a possible D gene is TRBD2 (6 bases). V shed 2 bases and J shed 4 bases, with 13 bases lying between them. Germline values: CDR1 MDHEN, CDR2 SYDVKM. CDR3 length equals 15 residues. The DNA of the CDR3 is TGTGCCAGCAGTTTAGGGAGGAGGATGTCAGATACGCAGTATTTT. Translated: CASSLGRRMSDTQYF.

The chain joins TRBV27 to TRBJ1-1; possible D gene TRBD1, 6 bases. Deletions cut 0 bases from V and 9 bases from J, with 14 bases between. The CDR3 is made up of 14 amino acids. Germline V gives CDR1 MNHEY, CDR2 SMNVEV (reference sequence). The CDR3 loop is CASSLSLGARKAFF. As DNA, the CDR3 is TGTGCCAGCAGTTTATCGCTGGGGGCCCGTAAAGCTTTCTTT.

The table lists this clone with a few counts. This chain connects TRBV7-9 to TRBJ2-7; 7 bases agree with TRBD2. This CDR3 is built from 14 residues. V lost 3 bases and J lost 6; bases outside the gene matches: 8. Germline-derived CDR1 and CDR2 are SEHNR and FQNEAQ (reference sequence). DNA for the CDR3: TGTGCCAGCAGCTTGGGAGGGAGGAGGCTCGAGCAGTACTTC. This encodes CASSLGGRRLEQYF.

This clone has a handful of counts. The V and J genes are TRBV4-3 and TRBJ2-7; 11 bases line up with TRBD2. V lost 0 bases, J lost 3 bases, and 1 base stayed unmatched. Looked up from germline, CDR1 is LGHNA and CDR2 is YSLEER. The length of the CDR3 is 15 residues. Here the CDR3 reads CASSQDGTSGYEQYF. In DNA, the CDR3 is TGCGCCAGCAGCCAAGATGGGACTAGCGGCTACGAGCAGTACTTC.

This chain uses TRBV5-8 with TRBJ2-7; D perhaps matches TRBD1 (6 bases). V was pared by 0 bases and J by 2 bases, with 9 bases between. The germline V gene encodes CDR1 SGHTS and CDR2 YDEGEE. The CDR3 totals 14 residues. The CDR3 protein is CASSLDRDTYEQYF. The CDR3 DNA reads TGTGCCAGCAGCTTGGACAGGGATACCTACGAGCAGTACTTC.

The DNA for the CDR3 is TGTGCCAGCAGTTTATCGGGCGGGAGCTCCTACAATGAGCAGTTCTTC. Translation gives CASSLSGGSSYNEQFF. This sequence joins TRBV27 and TRBJ2-1; TRBD2 aligns across 7 bases. CDR1 and CDR2 from the germline V gene are MNHEY and SMNVEV (reference sequence). This CDR3 spans 16 amino acids. V lost 0 bases to trimming and J lost 0 bases; unmatched junction nucleotides: 2.

In its sample, this clone is large. The chain joins TRBV11-2 to TRBJ2-7; the match to TRBD1 covers 10 bases. The junction had 8 bases not matched to a gene; V was cut back by 8 bases and J by 4 bases. This CDR3 region has 14 residues. Germline CDR1 SGHAT, CDR2 FQNNGV. CDR3 DNA: TGTGCCAGCTGCGCCGGGACAGGGGCATACGAGCAGTACTTC. This gives the protein CASCAGTGAYEQYF.

This clone was detected only a few times. V is TRBV7-3 and J is TRBJ2-2; D tentatively fits TRBD1 or TRBD2 (5 bases each). The CDR3 contains 12 residues. V lost 6 bases and J 6 bases, leaving 8 bases between the germline ends. The V gene's germline CDR1 is SGHTA and CDR2 FQGTGA. This CDR3 is CASSGGPGELFF. In DNA, the CDR3 is TGTGCCAGCAGTGGGGGTCCCGGGGAGCTGTTTTTT. Full variable domain (outside the CDR3, taken from reference TRBV7-3 and TRBJ2-2): GAGVSQTPSNKVTEKGKYVELRCDPISGHTALYWYRQSLGQGPEFLIYFQGTGAADDSGLPNDRFFAVRPEGSVSTLKIQRTERGDSAVYLCASSGGPGELFFGEGSRLTVL.

The V gene is TRBV9, the J gene TRBJ2-3; 9 positions agree with TRBD2. CDR1 is SGDLS and CDR2 is YYNGEE in the germline V gene. V shed 0 bases and J 3 bases; nucleotides not matched to a gene: 11. The CDR3 loop spans 18 amino acids. The CDR3 here is CASSVGGGRAGRTDTQYF. The CDR3 DNA is TGTGCCAGCAGCGTAGGTGGCGGGAGGGCCGGGCGAACAGATACGCAGTATTTT.

The chain employs TRBV9 and TRBJ2-7; 7 bases are shared with TRBD2. The CDR3 totals 15 residues. With V trimmed by 4 bases and J by 3 bases, 10 bases remained unmatched. Germline V gene lookup returns CDR1 SGDLS and CDR2 YYNGEE. CDR3 bases: TGTGCCAGCAGCACCGACGGAGCGGGGTACTACGAGCAGTACTTC. Protein sequence: CASSTDGAGYYEQYF.